This TCR beta chain was documented in a study of shared clonotypes between healthy human individuals. Looking at the study overall: Per-donor plates numbered three CD4 naive, three CD4 memory, two CD8 naive and one CD8 memory. General study points: Incompleteness in sorted-subset sequencing, despite large depth, was shown by rarefaction.

The CDR3 has 14 residues. Germline CDR1 GTSNPN, CDR2 SVGIG (reference sequence). V shed 3 bases and J shed 3 bases, with 15 bases lying between them. The naive CD8 population came from CD45RO-negative cells selected for CCR7, without terminally differentiated effector memory CD45RA+ cells. A remark on this clone: Its antigen is unidentified.

TCRdb keeps only in-frame clones here, not all; method: immunoSEQ multiplex PCR. The sample consists of some 2 million clones, roughly 94% of them appearing once. The receptor's source is a man aged 18 to 29 in good health. Sequenced: naive CD8+ T cells sorted from blood. The chain carries TRBV30 and TRBJ2-7; weak D call: TRBD2 (6 bases). The CDR3 bases are TGTGCCTGGAGCGTAACCGGGAGCCACTACGAGCAGTACTTC. This codes for CAWSVTGSHYEQYF.